What follows are 16 T cell receptor beta chains derived from one specimen sequenced in a study of OX40 agonist ivuxolimab in advanced cancers. Sequencing used immunoSEQ multiplex PCR; TCRdb keeps in-frame clones, though not all of them. The sample holds approximately 100,000 clones, about 92% seen once. Sequencing used CD4+ or CD8+ T cells sorted from blood, obtained in a trial of the OX40 agonist ivuxolimab. Receptors were obtained from an adult with an advanced solid tumor such as melanoma, head and neck, liver or kidney cancer.

The rearrangement uses TRBV6-5 and TRBJ2-1; the match to TRBD2 covers 11 bases. Germline values: CDR1 MNHEY, CDR2 SVGAGI. The CDR3 extends over 15 amino acids. J gave up 8 bases and V 6 bases, and 9 bases lay outside the gene matches. The CDR3 protein is CASRVTSGNHDEQFF. CDR3 coding DNA: TGTGCCAGCAGGGTGACTAGCGGGAACCATGATGAGCAGTTCTTC.

This clone was counted a few times. The chain combines TRBV6-6 with TRBJ1-5, with 10 bases that match TRBD1. After removal of 4 bases from V and 5 bases from J, the junction contained 2 bases not matched to a gene. This CDR3 contains 14 residues. CDR1 is MNHNY, CDR2 SVGAGI, per germline (reference sequence). CDR3 sequence reads: CASSWGTGDQPQHF. Written as DNA, the CDR3 is TGTGCCAGCAGTTGGGGGACAGGGGATCAGCCCCAGCATTTT.

The chain is built from TRBV4-1 and TRBJ2-7; tentatively, D is TRBD1 (6 bases). The CDR3 consists of 15 residues. V was trimmed by 1 base and J by 2 bases, leaving 12 bases between them. The germline V gene has CDR1 MGHRA and CDR2 YSYEKL. CDR3 sequence (DNA): TGCGCCAGCAGCCAAGGTGGCCAGGGGCCCTACGAGCAGTACTTC. Amino acids: CASSQGGQGPYEQYF.

This chain connects TRBV6-6 to TRBJ2-3; D is undetermined. Trimming stripped 4 bases from V and 5 bases from J, with 10 bases between. The CDR3 covers 13 residues. The germline CDR1 and CDR2 sequences are MNHNY and SVGAGI (reference sequence). Here the CDR3 DNA reads TGTGCCAGCAGTTCACGGAAGGAAGATACGCAGTATTTT. Amino acid sequence: CASSSRKEDTQYF.

CDR3 loop: CATRLAGDTQYF. For the CDR3, the DNA is TGTGCCACGCGACTAGCGGGAGATACGCAGTATTTT. This chain joins TRBV19 and TRBJ2-3, with 10 bases aligning to TRBD2. Trimming removed 10 bases from V and 5 bases from J; junction bases left unmatched: 3. Germline V CDR1 and CDR2: LNHDA, SQIVND (reference sequence). The CDR3 extends over 12 amino acids.

DNA for the CDR3: TGTGCCAGCACCTCTATGGGCGGACCCTACGAGCAGTACTTC. Translation: CASTSMGGPYEQYF. The chain is built from TRBV7-8 and TRBJ2-7; D gene unclear. V lost 7 bases, J lost 2 bases, and 15 bases lay in between. CDR3 size: 14 residues. Germline CDR1 SGHVS, CDR2 FQNEAQ.

A single count supports this clone. The V gene is TRBV2, the J gene TRBJ1-2; 8 bases fit TRBD1. There are 17 residues in the CDR3. CDR1 and CDR2 (germline): SNHLY, FYNNEI. The junction had 12 bases not matched to a gene; V was cut back by 6 bases and J by 0 bases. The CDR3 nucleotides are TGTGCCAGCAGGGGTAGGACAGGGCTGCTTTCTAACTATGGCTACACCTTC. Encoded protein: CASRGRTGLLSNYGYTF.

This rearrangement joins TRBV9 to TRBJ2-1, with 9 bases lining up with TRBD2. This CDR3 is 18 amino acids long. The germline V gene encodes CDR1 SGDLS and CDR2 YYNGEE. The ends lost 4 bases at V and 3 bases at J; junction bases unmatched: 14. This CDR3 is CASSPPPRREGIYNEQFF. CDR3 DNA: TGTGCCAGCAGCCCTCCCCCCCGGCGGGAGGGCATCTACAATGAGCAGTTCTTC. The full variable domain, with the rest looked up from reference TRBV9 and TRBJ2-1, is DSGVTQTPKHLITATGQRVTLRCSPRSGDLSVYWYQQSLDQGLQFLIQYYNGEERAKGNILERFSAQQFPDLHSELNLSSLELGDSALYFCASSPPPRREGIYNEQFFGPGTRLTVL.

V is TRBV6-5 and J is TRBJ2-7; D is unclear. The CDR3 runs to 15 residues. The germline V gene encodes CDR1 MNHEY and CDR2 SVGAGI. Trimming stripped 6 bases from V and 2 bases from J, with 17 bases between. For the CDR3, the DNA is TGTGCCAGCAGGTTGCAGGTTGGCGGAGCCTACGAGCAGTACTTC. This sequence encodes CASRLQVGGAYEQYF.

This chain joins TRBV2 and TRBJ1-2; no reliable D call. This CDR3 spans 13 amino acids. Per germline, CDR1 SNHLY and CDR2 FYNNEI. V was clipped by 7 bases and J by 0 bases, with 9 bases between them. The CDR3 sequence is CASKMGPNYGYTF. The CDR3 DNA follows: TGTGCCAGCAAAATGGGCCCTAACTATGGCTACACCTTC.

The chain uses TRBV18 and TRBJ2-7; D is tentatively TRBD1 or TRBD2 (5 bases each). The germline V and J ends were trimmed by 3 bases and 3 bases, with 15 bases remaining between them. Germline V gene lookup returns CDR1 KGHSH and CDR2 LQKENI. The CDR3 consists of 15 residues. CDR3 coding DNA: TGTGCCAGCTCACCTTCGGGGACGGACCTCTACGAGCAGTACTTC. Encoded protein: CASSPSGTDLYEQYF.

This rearrangement joins TRBV29-1 to TRBJ2-3, with D unresolved. The CDR3 totals 15 residues. Germline V gives CDR1 SQVTM, CDR2 ANQGSEA. Trimming cost V 1 base and J 0 bases, with 11 bases left between them. CDR3 loop: CSVEADGLSTDTQYF. CDR3 bases: TGCAGCGTTGAAGCCGACGGCCTGAGCACAGATACGCAGTATTTT.

V usage is TRBV19 and J usage is TRBJ2-6; 7 nucleotides align to TRBD1. The CDR3 runs 17 residues. Germline V gene lookup returns CDR1 LNHDA and CDR2 SQIVND (reference sequence). The V segment lost 2 bases and the J segment 0 bases; nucleotides outside the gene matches: 4. CDR3 protein: CASSISGGSSGANVLTF. The CDR3 coding sequence is TGTGCCAGTAGTATATCAGGGGGAAGCTCTGGGGCCAACGTCCTGACTTTC. Supplemented by reference TRBV19 and TRBJ2-6, the full variable domain reads DGGITQSPKYLFRKEGQNVTLSCEQNLNHDAMYWYRQDPGQGLRLIYYSQIVNDFQKGDIAEGYSVSREKKESFPLTVTSAQKNPTAFYLCASSISGGSSGANVLTFGAGSRLTVL.

The gene calls are TRBV9 and TRBJ2-3; 12 nucleotides match TRBD2. CDR1 SGDLS and CDR2 YYNGEE come from the germline V gene. Germline trimming cut 4 bases from V and 5 bases from J; bases unmatched to any gene: 2. The CDR3 has 14 residues. The CDR3 protein is CASSMTSGGDTQYF. The CDR3 DNA reads TGTGCCAGCAGCATGACTAGCGGGGGAGATACGCAGTATTTT.

The V gene is TRBV18, the J gene TRBJ1-2; possible D gene TRBD1, 6 bases. This CDR3 contains 15 residues. V was shortened by 6 bases and J by 5 bases, with 19 bases between the two germline ends. The germline gives CDR1 KGHSH, CDR2 LQKENI. Here the CDR3 reads CASSPNREGGYGYTF. The CDR3 region has the DNA TGTGCCAGCTCGCCGAACAGGGAGGGTGGATATGGCTACACCTTC.

This sequence joins TRBV7-8 and TRBJ2-3, with 12 nucleotides matching TRBD1. This CDR3 is built from 16 residues. Germline loops: CDR1 SGHVS, CDR2 FQNEAQ. Trimming took 2 bases from V and 5 from J; bases not matched to a gene: 5. The CDR3 sequence: CASSLYRDRGLDTQYF. In DNA form, the CDR3 reads TGTGCCAGCAGCTTATACCGGGACAGGGGGCTAGATACGCAGTATTTT.